The next 20 T cell receptor beta chains were all read from a single sample in a study of regulatory T cells in long-lasting Graves disease. Through Arm-PCR of CDR3 regions and iRepertoire HTBI primers, TCR beta libraries were built. MiXCR was run by TCRdb on the multiplex PCR reads, yielding one entry per CDR3 protein. This sample has 400,000 to 500,000 distinct CDR3 sequences, with 14% found just once. Time point in this sample: newly diagnosed GD, antithyroid drugs for less than 3 months. TCR sequences were obtained from RNA taken from PBMCs. This sample was shared with a second study, whose subject was T cells in Graves' hyperthyroidism and ophthalmopathy.

This material consisted of peripheral blood mononuclear cells (PBMCs), taken at new diagnosis, from a patient treated with antithyroid drugs. These receptors were taken from a woman aged 50 to 60 with Graves disease.

In this sample, this clonotype turned up many times. CDR3 in amino acids: CASSPQVAGGSYNEQFF. The CDR3 nucleotides are TGTGCCAGTAGTCCCCAGGTAGCGGGAGGCTCCTACAATGAGCAGTTCTTC. The chain joins TRBV19 to TRBJ2-1, with TRBD2 identical over 10 bases. The trim removed 5 bases at V and 0 bases at J, leaving 7 bases unmatched. This CDR3 spans 17 amino acids. Germline-derived CDR1 and CDR2 are LNHDA and SQIVND (reference sequence).

This clonotype was counted a few times. This sequence joins TRBV29-1 and TRBJ2-3; 8 bases are a match to TRBD1. This CDR3 comprises 14 residues. Germline lookup yields CDR1 SQVTM and CDR2 ANQGSEA. The V gene end was trimmed by 4 bases and the J gene end by 3 bases; junction bases not matched to a gene: 6. The CDR3 here is CSVGDRGLTDTQYF. Here the CDR3 DNA reads TGCAGCGTTGGTGACAGGGGCTTGACAGATACGCAGTATTTT.

The chain is built from TRBV27 and TRBJ2-7, with TRBD2 matching over 12 bases. V was pared by 6 bases and J by 7 bases, with 13 bases of the junction left unmatched. This CDR3 region has 16 residues. The germline gives CDR1 MNHEY, CDR2 SMNVEV (reference sequence). DNA of the CDR3: TGTGCCAGCAGCTCGCTAGCGGGAGGGCCTCTGGGTGAGCAGTACTTC. Encoded protein: CASSSLAGGPLGEQYF.

This clonotype occurred many times. V usage is TRBV7-3 and J usage is TRBJ2-5; the D gene is possibly TRBD1 (5 bases). V was pared by 3 bases and J by 3 bases, with 8 bases between. The CDR3 contains 13 residues. CDR1 is SGHTA, CDR2 FQGTGA, per germline. CDR3 sequence: CASSFGREETQYF. For the CDR3, the DNA is TGTGCCAGCAGCTTTGGCAGGGAAGAGACCCAGTACTTC.

This clonotype showed up many times. The V and J genes are TRBV18 and TRBJ2-5, with TRBD1 matching over 7 bases. CDR3 length: 15 residues. Germline values: CDR1 KGHSH, CDR2 LQKENI. With 3 bases clipped from V and 2 bases from J, the junction kept 6 bases outside the gene matches. CDR3 sequence: CASSPNEGQQETQYF. The CDR3 nucleotides read TGTGCCAGCTCACCTAACGAGGGACAGCAAGAGACCCAGTACTTC.

This chain joins TRBV6-2 or TRBV6-3 and TRBJ1-1; TRBD1 matches 8 bases. Trimming cost V 6 bases and J 5 bases; bases outside gene matches: 8. Germline V gene data show CDR1 as MNHEY and CDR2 as SVGEGT. The CDR3 totals 14 residues. CDR3 sequence reads: CASRNQGAVTEAFF. The CDR3, as DNA: TGTGCCAGCAGGAATCAGGGGGCGGTGACTGAAGCTTTCTTT.

In this sample, this clonotype turned up a few times. V and J are TRBV5-1 and TRBJ2-1, with D perhaps matching TRBD2 (7 bases). Germline V CDR1 and CDR2: SGHRS, YFSETQ. The CDR3 is 16 amino acids. Trimming left V 0 bases short and J 5 bases short, with 15 bases between. CDR3 residues: CASSLVTGRADNEQFF. Here the CDR3 DNA reads TGCGCCAGCAGCTTGGTTACAGGGAGGGCAGACAATGAGCAGTTCTTC.

This clonotype came up a few times. V usage is TRBV14 and J usage is TRBJ2-7; D ambiguous. The germline V gene encodes CDR1 SGHDN and CDR2 FVKESK. V was clipped by 2 bases and J by 2 bases, with 7 bases between them. CDR3 length: 13 residues. CDR3 sequence reads: CASSQLSPYEQYF. In nucleotides, the CDR3 is TGTGCCAGCAGCCAACTTTCTCCCTACGAGCAGTACTTC.

This clonotype was picked up many times. The chain uses TRBV28 and TRBJ2-2; 10 bases agree with TRBD2. V lost 6 bases and J lost 7; bases outside the gene matches: 11. The CDR3 contains 16 residues. Per the germline V gene, CDR1 is MDHEN and CDR2 is SYDVKM. The CDR3, as DNA: TGTGCCAGCAGGCTGGGGGGGACTAGCGTCGTCGGGGAGCTGTTTTTT. Translated: CASRLGGTSVVGELFF.

This clonotype was counted between two and nine times. The chain links TRBV4-1 to TRBJ2-3, with D perhaps assigned TRBD1 or TRBD2 (7 bases each). The assigned J gene may be wrong: the sequence end matches TRBJ2-7 better. Per germline, CDR1 MGHRA and CDR2 YSYEKL. The CDR3 sequence is 15 residues long. The CDR3 loop is CASSQDSGGGYEQYF. CDR3 bases: TGCGCCAGCAGCCAAGATTCAGGGGGGGGCTACGAGCAGTACTTC.

The J gene is TRBJ2-7, the V gene TRBV10-3; 7 bases map to TRBD1. CDR1 and CDR2 from the germline V gene are ENHRY and SYGVKD. V trimming: 5 bases; J trimming: 7 bases; junction bases outside the gene matches: 5. The CDR3 contains 12 residues. The CDR3 nucleotides read TGTGCCATCAGTAAACCAGGGGGAGAGCAGTACTTC. This encodes CAISKPGGEQYF.

This clonotype came up many times. The chain employs TRBV28 and TRBJ2-1, with D perhaps TRBD2 (5 bases). The V gene's germline CDR1 is MDHEN and CDR2 SYDVKM. The CDR3 extends over 16 amino acids. Between the trimmed V and J ends, which lost 3 bases and 2 bases, there was a span of 14 bases. The CDR3 region has the DNA TGTGCCAGCAGTTTCCTCGGTACTAGACCCTACAATGAGCAGTTCTTC. Translation gives CASSFLGTRPYNEQFF.

This clonotype was recorded many times. The V call is TRBV28, the J call TRBJ2-3; tentative D call: TRBD2 (5 bases). V lost 2 bases, J lost 2 bases, and 14 bases lay in between. The CDR3 spans 16 residues. CDR1 and CDR2 (germline): MDHEN, SYDVKM. As DNA, the CDR3 is TGTGCCAGCAGTTTAAGAGCGGCAAGTTTCACAGATACGCAGTATTTT. Protein product: CASSLRAASFTDTQYF. Looking up the rest from reference TRBV28 and TRBJ2-3 gives the full variable domain: DVKVTQSSRYLVKRTGEKVFLECVQDMDHENMFWYRQDPGLGLRLIYFSYDVKMKEKGDIPEGYSVSREKKERFSLILESASTNQTSMYLCASSLRAASFTDTQYFGPGTRLTVL.

This chain uses TRBV4-1 with TRBJ2-7; TRBD1 might be the D (5 bases). The V end was cut by 4 bases, the J end by 4 bases, with 14 bases between. CDR1 is MGHRA and CDR2 is YSYEKL in the germline V gene. This CDR3 region has 14 residues. The chain's CDR3 is CASSPVADIYEQYF. The CDR3, as DNA: TGCGCCAGCAGCCCCGTGGCGGACATATACGAGCAGTACTTC.

This clonotype was counted at least ten times. V is TRBV2 and J is TRBJ1-1; D remains unclear. The CDR3 is 13 amino acids. CDR1 SNHLY and CDR2 FYNNEI come from the germline V gene. V lost 7 bases and J lost 4, with 13 bases in between. The CDR3 sequence is CASTQTGGTEAFF. The CDR3 nucleotides are TGTGCCAGCACCCAGACCGGAGGCACTGAAGCTTTCTTT.

This clonotype was picked up many times. V and J are TRBV6-5 and TRBJ1-1; no firm D call. Germline assignment: CDR1 MNHEY and CDR2 SVGAGI. V was trimmed by 2 bases and J by 3 bases, leaving 7 bases between them. This CDR3 has 13 amino acids. DNA of the CDR3: TGTGCCAGCAGTTACACTAAGTACACTGAAGCTTTCTTT. Protein: CASSYTKYTEAFF.

This clonotype was recorded at least ten times. The CDR3 sequence is CASSPPPGTGIYEQYF. The CDR3 region has the DNA TGTGCCAGCAGCCCTCCCCCCGGGACAGGGATCTACGAGCAGTACTTC. This chain joins TRBV3-1 and TRBJ2-7; 9 nucleotides line up with TRBD1. Germline V gives CDR1 LGHDT, CDR2 YNNKEL (reference sequence). The CDR3 is made up of 16 amino acids. V lost 4 bases, J lost 3 bases, and 10 bases stayed unmatched.

This clonotype was seen at least ten times. The gene calls are TRBV5-1 and TRBJ1-5; possible D gene TRBD1, 5 bases. The CDR3 covers 14 residues. The V gene lost 0 bases and the J gene lost 9 bases, with 13 bases spanning the gap. Germline CDR1 SGHRS, CDR2 YFSETQ. The CDR3 DNA sequence: TGCGCCAGCAGCTTGGATTCAGGGTCCCGGCCCCAGCATTTT. Encoded protein: CASSLDSGSRPQHF.

This clonotype was found many times. The chain couples TRBV20-1 to TRBJ2-1; 10 bases are shared with TRBD2. The CDR3 is made up of 15 amino acids. The ends lost 3 bases at V and 6 bases at J; junction bases unmatched: 8. Per germline, CDR1 DFQATT and CDR2 SNEGSKA (reference sequence). CDR3 coding DNA: TGCAGTGCTAGGCCCAGCGGGAGGGTGACCAATGAGCAGTTCTTC. Translated, it gives CSARPSGRVTNEQFF.

This clonotype was seen at least ten times. The rearrangement uses TRBV12-3 or TRBV12-4 and TRBJ2-2; no reliable D call. With 3 bases removed from V and 7 bases from J, the gap between germline ends came to 12 bases. The CDR3 length is 14 residues. The DNA of the CDR3 is TGTGCCAGCAGTTTCCTGCTGCCTGACGGGGAGCTGTTTTTT. Amino acids: CASSFLLPDGELFF.